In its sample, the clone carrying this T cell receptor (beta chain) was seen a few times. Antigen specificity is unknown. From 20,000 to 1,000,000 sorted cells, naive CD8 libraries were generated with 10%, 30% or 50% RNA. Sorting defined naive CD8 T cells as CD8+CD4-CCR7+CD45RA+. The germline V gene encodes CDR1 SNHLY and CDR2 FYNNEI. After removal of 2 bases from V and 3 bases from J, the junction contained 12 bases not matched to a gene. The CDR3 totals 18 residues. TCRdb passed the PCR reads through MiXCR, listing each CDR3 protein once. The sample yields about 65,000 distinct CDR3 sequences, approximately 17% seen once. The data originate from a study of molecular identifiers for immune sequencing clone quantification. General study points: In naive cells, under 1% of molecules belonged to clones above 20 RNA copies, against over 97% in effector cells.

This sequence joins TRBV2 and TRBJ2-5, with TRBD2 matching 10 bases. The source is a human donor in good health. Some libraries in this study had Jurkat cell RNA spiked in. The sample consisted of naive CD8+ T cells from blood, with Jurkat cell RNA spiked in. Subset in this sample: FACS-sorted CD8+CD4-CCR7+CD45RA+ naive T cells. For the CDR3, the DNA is TGTGCCAGCAGTGAACCTGGGGCCCTAGCGGGAGTTGAAGAGACCCAGTACTTC. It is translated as CASSEPGALAGVEETQYF.